A selection of T cell receptor beta chains follows, all from one sample in a study of radiotherapy plus CTLA-4 blockade in lung cancer. The data were produced by immunoSEQ multiplex PCR, yet TCRdb's version contains in-frame clones alone and is incomplete. The sample holds 85,000 to 120,000 clones; roughly 84% are singletons and the top ten take 2.4%. Sequences were derived from peripheral blood, sampled from a patient treated with radiotherapy plus ipilimumab. The receptors come from a human donor with non-small cell lung cancer that progressed on radiotherapy plus ipilimumab. Some clones in this sample may be carry-over from other donors' samples. Each CDR3 is given with its conserved first and last residue. The order of the fields is V gene, clone size, J gene, D gene, CDR3 protein, CDR3 DNA. The D gene is left open where the match is weak. Clone size is stated in some rows and not others, as once, few, many or a class when expanded.

>TRBV13|-|TRBJ2-1|-
CASSRLRNEQFF
TGTGCCAGCAGCCGGCTTCGCAATGAGCAGTTCTTC
>TRBV9|-|TRBJ2-2|-
CASSVGNVLPGELFF
TGTGCCAGCAGCGTAGGAAACGTTCTTCCGGGGGAGCTGTTTTTT
>TRBV27|-|TRBJ1-1|-
CASSLINRNTEAFF
TGTGCCAGCAGTTTAATTAACAGGAACACTGAAGCTTTCTTT
>TRBV5-8|-|TRBJ1-5|-
CASSLAKGGYQPQHF
TGTGCCAGCAGCTTGGCCAAAGGGGGTTATCAGCCCCAGCATTTT
>TRBV28|-|TRBJ1-1|-
CASLRGGTNTEAFF
TGTGCCAGTCTCCGCGGAGGTACGAACACTGAAGCTTTCTTT
>TRBV4-1|once|TRBJ1-5|-
CASSQVGGLEKPQHF
TGCGCCAGCAGCCAAGTCGGGGGGCTCGAAAAGCCCCAGCATTTT
>TRBV5-1|-|TRBJ1-5|-
CASSMDGPTNQPQHF
TGCGCCAGCTCTATGGACGGGCCCACCAATCAGCCCCAGCATTTT
>TRBV7-2|-|TRBJ2-3|-
CASMDGGQVDTQYF
TGTGCCAGCATGGATGGAGGGCAGGTAGATACGCAGTATTTT
>TRBV19|-|TRBJ1-3|-
CASPSYSGNTIYF
TGTGCCAGTCCGTCATACTCTGGAAACACCATATATTTT
>TRBV7-8|-|TRBJ1-2|TRBD1
CASSLDRVRGRRVGYTF
TGTGCCAGCAGCTTAGATAGGGTGAGGGGGCGCAGGGTTGGCTACACCTTC
>TRBV7-9|-|TRBJ2-7|-
CASSWGRTGEQYF
TGTGCCAGCAGCTGGGGACGTACGGGCGAGCAGTACTTC
>TRBV5-1|-|TRBJ1-2|-
CASSSGPFYGYTF
TGCGCCAGCAGCTCGGGACCTTTCTATGGCTACACCTTC
>TRBV6-4|-|TRBJ2-2|TRBD2
CASSVLAGGNTGELFF
TGTGCCAGCAGCGTACTAGCGGGGGGGAACACCGGGGAGCTGTTTTTT
>TRBV15|-|TRBJ1-5|-
CATARGRGQPQHF
TGTGCCACCGCTAGGGGCAGGGGCCAGCCCCAGCATTTT
>TRBV6-5|-|TRBJ1-6|-
CASSSQVDSSPLHF
TGTGCCAGCAGTTCACAGGTTGACAGTTCACCCCTCCACTTT
>TRBV7-9|-|TRBJ2-1|-
CASSRGHGLSSYNEQFF
TGTGCCAGCAGCCGGGGACACGGTCTCAGCTCCTACAATGAGCAGTTCTTC
>TRBV7-2|-|TRBJ1-3|-
CASSPNKGTGNTIYF
TGTGCCAGCAGCCCGAATAAAGGGACTGGAAACACCATATATTTT